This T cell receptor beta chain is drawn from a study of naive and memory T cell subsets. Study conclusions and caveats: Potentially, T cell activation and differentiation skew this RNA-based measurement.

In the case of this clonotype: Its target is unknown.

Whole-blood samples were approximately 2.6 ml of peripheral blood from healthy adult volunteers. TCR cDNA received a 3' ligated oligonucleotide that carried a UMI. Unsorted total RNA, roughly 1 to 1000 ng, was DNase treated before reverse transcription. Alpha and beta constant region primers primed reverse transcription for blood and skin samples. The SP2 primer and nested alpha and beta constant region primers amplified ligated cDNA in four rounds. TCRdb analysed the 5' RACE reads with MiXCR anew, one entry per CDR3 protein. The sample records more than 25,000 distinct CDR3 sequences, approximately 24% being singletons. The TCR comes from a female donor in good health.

DNA of the CDR3: TGTGCCAGCAGTGGTAGGACAGGGAAGCCCAGGGTGGGTGAGCAGTTCTTC. This encodes CASSGRTGKPRVGEQFF. The chain couples TRBV6-1 to TRBJ2-1; 8 bases align to TRBD1. CDR1 is MNHNS and CDR2 is SASEGT in the germline V gene. The CDR3 covers 17 residues. V shed 4 bases and J 9 bases; nucleotides not matched to a gene: 17.